What follows are 25 T cell receptor beta chains derived from one specimen sequenced in a study of blood T cell repertoires in COVID-19. Assay used: immunoSEQ multiplex PCR; TCRdb lists only in-frame clones, some missing. The sample carries over 450,000 clones, about 89% recorded once. Material: peripheral blood. These receptors were obtained from a woman aged 45-65 years with COVID-19, enrolled during active disease.

This sequence joins TRBV24-1 and TRBJ2-5; 10 positions match TRBD1. Germline-derived CDR1 and CDR2 are KGHDR and SFDVKD. V was pared by 3 bases and J by 7 bases, with 7 bases of the junction left unmatched. This CDR3 is built from 15 residues. The CDR3 protein is CATSDISGDRGTQYF. The CDR3, as DNA: TGTGCCACCAGTGATATTTCGGGGGACAGGGGGACCCAGTACTTC.

The chain combines TRBV9 with TRBJ1-6, with D perhaps matching TRBD1 (5 bases). Trimming removed 3 bases from V and 7 bases from J, with 14 bases in between. This CDR3 comprises 15 residues. In germline, CDR1 is SGDLS, CDR2 YYNGEE. The CDR3 loop is CASSANPTGNSPLHF. Here the CDR3 DNA reads TGTGCCAGCAGCGCGAATCCTACAGGAAATTCACCCCTCCACTTT.

The chain employs TRBV3-1 (or the pseudogene TRBV3-2) and TRBJ1-1; a possible D gene is TRBD1 (5 bases). This CDR3 has 15 residues. V was shortened by 4 bases and J by 2 bases, with 14 bases between the two germline ends. CDR1 and CDR2 (germline): LGHDT, YNNKEL (reference sequence). The CDR3 loop is CASSPPWGRNTEAFF. CDR3 sequence (DNA): TGTGCCAGCAGCCCACCTTGGGGCCGAAACACTGAAGCTTTCTTT.

This chain joins TRBV30 and TRBJ2-4, with TRBD2 as a possible D gene (6 bases). V was clipped by 5 bases and J by 7 bases, with 18 bases between them. This CDR3 is built from 14 residues. Germline V gene lookup returns CDR1 GTSNPN and CDR2 SVGIG (reference sequence). In nucleotides, the CDR3 is TGTGCCTGGTCGGCGGGACGGGGTGAGAACATTCAGTACTTC. This codes for CAWSAGRGENIQYF.

V and J are TRBV19 and TRBJ2-5, with 12 bases fitting TRBD2. V lost 5 bases to trimming and J lost 4 bases; unmatched junction nucleotides: 8. The CDR3 extends over 16 amino acids. CDR1 and CDR2 from the germline V gene are LNHDA and SQIVND (reference sequence). The CDR3 is CASSPQTSGGGETQYF. DNA for the CDR3: TGTGCCAGTAGTCCACAGACTAGCGGGGGCGGAGAGACCCAGTACTTC.

V and J are TRBV11-2 and TRBJ2-7; D not resolved. Trimming removed 5 bases at V and 2 bases at J, with 7 bases between. CDR3 length equals 12 residues. Germline assignment: CDR1 SGHAT and CDR2 FQNNGV. CDR3 nucleotides: TGTGCCAGCAGCCACGACACCTACGAGCAGTACTTC. Encoded protein: CASSHDTYEQYF.

This chain connects TRBV5-4 to TRBJ1-2, with D hard to call. Germline lookup yields CDR1 SGHNT and CDR2 YYREEE (reference sequence). Trimming removed 7 bases at V and 3 bases at J, with 19 bases between. The CDR3 is made up of 15 amino acids. The CDR3 protein is CASEGREGVYYGYTF. The CDR3 bases are TGTGCCAGCGAGGGAAGAGAGGGCGTCTACTATGGCTACACCTTC.

The chain has TRBV5-5 and TRBJ1-3; D uncertain. Trimming shortened V by 0 bases and J by 0 bases, and 7 bases separated the two germline ends. The CDR3 extends over 15 amino acids. Looked up from germline, CDR1 is SGHKS and CDR2 is YYEKEE (reference sequence). The CDR3 spells CASSLAFSSGNTIYF. In DNA form, the CDR3 reads TGTGCCAGCAGCTTGGCGTTCAGCTCTGGAAACACCATATATTTT.

V is TRBV24-1 and J is TRBJ2-5, with 10 bases identical to TRBD1. Trimming cost V 4 bases and J 3 bases; bases outside gene matches: 13. The CDR3 is 18 amino acids. Germline loops: CDR1 KGHDR, CDR2 SFDVKD. The CDR3 loop is CATSDRRLDRGVKETQYF. CDR3 DNA sequence: TGTGCCACCAGTGACCGTAGATTGGACAGGGGGGTAAAAGAGACCCAGTACTTC.

This clone appeared a single time. This sample includes further DNA sequences coding for the same CDR3. The chain has TRBV19 and TRBJ1-2; the match to TRBD1 covers 10 bases. CDR3 length equals 14 residues. J gave up 2 bases and V 8 bases, and 5 bases lay outside the gene matches. Germline CDR1 LNHDA, CDR2 SQIVND (reference sequence). Written as DNA, the CDR3 is TGTGCCAGTTCCCCGGGACAGGGGAACTATGGCTACACCTTC. This gives the protein CASSPGQGNYGYTF.

The CDR3 sequence: CASSFHQGGAFF. CDR3 sequence (DNA): TGTGCCAGCAGTTTCCACCAGGGGGGAGCTTTCTTT. The genes are TRBV12-3 or TRBV12-4 and TRBJ1-1, with 7 bases that match TRBD1. The trim removed 3 bases at V and 10 bases at J, leaving 5 bases unmatched. The CDR3 consists of 12 residues.

J is TRBJ2-1 and V is TRBV29-1; 9 bases fit TRBD2. The V gene's germline CDR1 is SQVTM and CDR2 ANQGSEA. The CDR3 sequence is 15 residues long. The J segment lost 0 bases and the V segment lost 6 bases, leaving 6 bases of the junction unmatched. The chain's CDR3 is CSVALAGSSYNEQFF. In nucleotides, the CDR3 is TGCAGCGTCGCCCTAGCGGGAAGCTCCTACAATGAGCAGTTCTTC.

This clone was seen once. The J gene is TRBJ2-7, the V gene TRBV9, with D perhaps TRBD2 (6 bases). Trimming cost V 2 bases and J 2 bases, with 11 bases left between them. Germline values: CDR1 SGDLS, CDR2 YYNGEE. This CDR3 has 14 residues. CDR3 coding DNA: TGTGCCAGCAGCGTGGAGGGCACTACCTACGAGCAGTACTTC. It codes for CASSVEGTTYEQYF.

The gene calls are TRBV24-1 and TRBJ2-1, with D possibly being TRBD2 (6 bases). V gave up 6 bases and J gave up 6 bases, with 11 bases separating them. The CDR3 has 13 residues. Looked up from germline, CDR1 is KGHDR and CDR2 is SFDVKD. The CDR3 reads CATSLATVNEQFF. The CDR3 DNA reads TGTGCCACCAGTCTAGCGACGGTCAATGAGCAGTTCTTC.

In its sample, this clone was seen a few times. J is TRBJ1-6 and V is TRBV30; the D gene is possibly TRBD1 (5 bases). Germline V gene sequence: CDR1 GTSNPN, CDR2 SVGIG (reference sequence). The CDR3 is made up of 13 amino acids. Trimming stripped 4 bases from V and 9 bases from J, with 13 bases between. The CDR3 reads CAWTGILASPLHF. The CDR3 DNA follows: TGTGCCTGGACAGGGATTTTAGCTTCACCCCTCCACTTT.

This clone has just one count. This chain's CDR3 is CASSLDVSRGGLSSMNTEAFF. CDR3 nucleotide sequence: TGCGCCAGCAGCTTGGATGTTTCGAGGGGAGGTTTATCTAGCATGAACACTGAAGCTTTCTTT. The chain links TRBV5-1 to TRBJ1-1, with a weak D call TRBD1 (5 bases). This CDR3 is built from 21 residues. Germline CDR1 and CDR2: SGHRS and YFSETQ. The germline V and J ends were trimmed by 0 bases and 0 bases, with 27 bases remaining between them.

This clone showed up just a few times. This sequence joins TRBV3-1 (or the pseudogene TRBV3-2) and TRBJ1-2; TRBD1 agrees at 8 bases. The CDR3 consists of 16 residues. Trimming removed 4 bases from V and 0 bases from J; junction bases left unmatched: 7. Germline V gene lookup returns CDR1 LGHDT and CDR2 YNNKEL (reference sequence). The CDR3 nucleotides read TGTGCCAGCAGCCCTCAACAGGGACAGGCTAACTATGGCTACACCTTC. It encodes CASSPQQGQANYGYTF.

The V call is TRBV2, the J call TRBJ1-1; D might be TRBD1 (6 bases). Germline CDR1 and CDR2: SNHLY and FYNNEI. This CDR3 contains 15 residues. Trimming shortened V by 6 bases and J by 4 bases, and 18 bases separated the two germline ends. CDR3 sequence reads: CASSREGGGSTEAFF. Here the CDR3 DNA reads TGTGCCAGCAGCCGGGAGGGAGGGGGGTCCACTGAAGCTTTCTTT.

The DNA of the CDR3 is TGCGCCAGCAGCCGCGGAGGGACTGGAAACACCATATATTTT. This codes for CASSRGGTGNTIYF. The genes are TRBV4-1 and TRBJ1-3; no firm D call. The CDR3 consists of 14 residues. V shed 4 bases and J shed 2 bases, with 9 bases lying between them. Germline V gene sequence: CDR1 MGHRA, CDR2 YSYEKL.

The chain uses TRBV2 and TRBJ1-6, with D uncertain. Germline V gene lookup returns CDR1 SNHLY and CDR2 FYNNEI. V was pared by 5 bases and J by 8 bases, with 16 bases between. The CDR3 is made up of 15 amino acids. CDR3 DNA: TGTGCCAGCAGTCCCGCCAGGATCGGCCATTCACCCCTCCACTTT. Its translation: CASSPARIGHSPLHF.

The V call is TRBV5-4, the J call TRBJ2-7, with TRBD1 matching over 7 bases. Germline CDR1 and CDR2: SGHNT and YYREEE (reference sequence). This CDR3 comprises 13 residues. V lost 4 bases and J lost 3; bases outside the gene matches: 4. For the CDR3, the DNA is TGTGCCAGCAGCCCGACAGGGAACTACGAGCAGTACTTC. This translates into CASSPTGNYEQYF.

The chain couples TRBV7-3 to TRBJ2-1, with 9 bases lining up with TRBD2. Germline CDR1 and CDR2: SGHTA and FQGTGA. Trimming at V came to 2 bases and at J to 7 bases, leaving 15 bases not matched to a gene. This CDR3 comprises 18 residues. Here the CDR3 DNA reads TGTGCCAGCAGCTTATTGGGGCCCCTAGCGGGGCATCAGAATGAGCAGTTCTTC. This sequence encodes CASSLLGPLAGHQNEQFF.

Concerning this clone: It is unclear where the CDR3 begins or ends on the DNA, so no DNA is shown, and the CDR3 is as TCRdb lists it. This chain links TRBV21-1 with TRBJ1-2; the table's D call, TRBD1, has no DNA check behind it. TRBV21-1 is noted as a pseudogene. 15 amino acids form the CDR3, both terminal residues included. CDR3 sequence: CASSKVGQGARKHTF.

The genes are TRBV4-1 and TRBJ1-1, with TRBD1 identical over 8 bases. The CDR3 has 13 amino acids. Trimming at V came to 1 base and at J to 9 bases, leaving 4 bases not matched to a gene. Germline assignment: CDR1 MGHRA and CDR2 YSYEKL. CDR3 region: CASSQGGRGQAFF. In DNA form, the CDR3 reads TGCGCCAGCAGCCAAGGGGGCAGGGGGCAAGCTTTCTTT.

The genes are TRBV15 and TRBJ2-1; TRBD2 matches 10 bases. Germline CDR1 is LNHNV and CDR2 is YYDKDF (reference sequence). Trimming removed 2 bases from V and 5 bases from J; junction bases left unmatched: 6. This CDR3 has 16 amino acids. CDR3 sequence reads: CATSRRTSGTNNEQFF. As DNA, the CDR3 is TGTGCCACCAGCAGAAGAACTAGCGGGACTAACAATGAGCAGTTCTTC. The full variable domain, in which reference TRBV15 and TRBJ2-1 provide the parts outside the CDR3, is DAMVIQNPRYQVTQFGKPVTLSCSQTLNHNVMYWYQQKSSQAPKLLFHYYDKDFNNEADTPDNFQSRRPNTSFCFLDIRSPGLGDTAMYLCATSRRTSGTNNEQFFGPGTRLTVL.